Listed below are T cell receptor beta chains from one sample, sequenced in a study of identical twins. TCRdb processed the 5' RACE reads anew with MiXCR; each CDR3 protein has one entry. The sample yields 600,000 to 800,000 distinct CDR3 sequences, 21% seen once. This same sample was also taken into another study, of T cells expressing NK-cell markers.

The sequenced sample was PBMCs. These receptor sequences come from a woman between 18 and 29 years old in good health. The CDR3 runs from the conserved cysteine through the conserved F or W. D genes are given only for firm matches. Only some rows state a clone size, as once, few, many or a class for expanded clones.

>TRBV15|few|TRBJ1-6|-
TGTGCCACCAGCAGAGATTCCTCACCCCTCCACTTT
CATSRDSSPLHF
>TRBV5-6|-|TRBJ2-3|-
TGTGCCAGCAGCTTTAAAGGGGCCTCTAGCACAGATACGCAGTATTTT
CASSFKGASSTDTQYF
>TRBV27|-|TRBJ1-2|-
TGTGCCAGCAGTCCCTCAGGAGGGCCCAACTATGGCTACACCTTC
CASSPSGGPNYGYTF
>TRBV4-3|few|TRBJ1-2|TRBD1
TGCGCCAGCAGCCTCCGGGACAGGGAGTCTGGCTACACCTTC
CASSLRDRESGYTF
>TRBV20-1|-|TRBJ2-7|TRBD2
TGCAGTACCCAGGCGGGAGAGTACGAGCAGTACTTC
CSTQAGEYEQYF
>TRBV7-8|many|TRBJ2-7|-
TGTGCCAGCAGTCCCGGACGGGGCTACGAGCAGTACTTC
CASSPGRGYEQYF
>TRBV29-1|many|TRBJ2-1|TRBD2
TGCAGCCTTGGGGCTAGCGGGGAACCAAGCTCCTACAATGAGCAGTTCTTC
CSLGASGEPSSYNEQFF
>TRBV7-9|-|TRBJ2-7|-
TGTGCCAGCAGCCCCAGCGGCAGGGTACAAGCCGAGCAGTACTTC
CASSPSGRVQAEQYF
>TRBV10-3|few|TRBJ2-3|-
TGTGCCATCAGCAGAGGACAGCCCGGCACAGATACGCAGTATTTT
CAISRGQPGTDTQYF
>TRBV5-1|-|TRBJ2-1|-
TGCGCCAGCAGCCCGCGGGGGCCGAACAATGAGCAGTTCTTC
CASSPRGPNNEQFF
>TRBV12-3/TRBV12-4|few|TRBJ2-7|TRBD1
TGTGCCAGCAGTCTGACAGGGGCCCTGCAGCAGTACTTC
CASSLTGALQQYF
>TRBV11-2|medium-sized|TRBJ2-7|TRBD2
TGTGCCAGCAGCCTAGCGGGGCTCTACGAGCAGTACTTC
CASSLAGLYEQYF
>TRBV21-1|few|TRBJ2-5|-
TGTGCCAGCAGCGGGACAGGTTGGGAGGAGACCCAGTACTTC
CASSGTGWEETQYF
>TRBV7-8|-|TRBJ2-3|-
TGTGCCAGCAGCTTAGCGGACACCAAAGCGGATACGCAGTATTTT
CASSLADTKADTQYF
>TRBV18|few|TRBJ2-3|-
TGTGCCAGCTCACCGCGAGTTGAGGCAGATACGCAGTATTTT
CASSPRVEADTQYF
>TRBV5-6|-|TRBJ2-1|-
TGTGCCAGCAGCTTGGGAGGGGCGGCCCCTTTTAATGAGCAGTTCTTC
CASSLGGAAPFNEQFF
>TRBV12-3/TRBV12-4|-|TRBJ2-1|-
TGTGCCAGCAGACTACAAGCTCAAGATGAGCAGTTCTTC
CASRLQAQDEQFF
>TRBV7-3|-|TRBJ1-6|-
TGTGCCAGCAGCCCTGGGGGTGGATCACCCCTCCACTTT
CASSPGGGSPLHF
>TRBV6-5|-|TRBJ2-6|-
TGTGCCAGCAGTTCGGTGAACTCTGGGGCCAACGTCCTGACTTTC
CASSSVNSGANVLTF
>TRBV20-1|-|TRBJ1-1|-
TGCAGTGCCTTCCGGGGGGGCATGAACACTGAAGCTTTCTTT
CSAFRGGMNTEAFF
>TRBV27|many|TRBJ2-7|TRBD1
TGTGCCAGCAGCTTAGGGACAGGCTACGAGCAGTACTTC
CASSLGTGYEQYF
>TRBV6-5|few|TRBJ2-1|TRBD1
TGTGCCAGCAGTTACGTACCGGGACAGACCAATGAGCAGTTCTTC
CASSYVPGQTNEQFF
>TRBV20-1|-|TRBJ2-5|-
TGCAGTGCTACGTCGGGACACCAAGAGACCCAGTACTTC
CSATSGHQETQYF
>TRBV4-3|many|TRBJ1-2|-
TGCGCCAGCAGCCAAAGGCAGGGTGGATATGGCTACACCTTC
CASSQRQGGYGYTF
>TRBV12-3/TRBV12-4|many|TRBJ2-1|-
TGTGCCAGCACCCTTGGGAGGAATGAGCAGTTCTTC
CASTLGRNEQFF
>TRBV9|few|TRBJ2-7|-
TGTGCCAGCAGCGTCTCCCGGGACCCCTACGAGCAGTACTTC
CASSVSRDPYEQYF
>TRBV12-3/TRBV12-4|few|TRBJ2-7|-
TGTGCCAGCAGTTTTAACGAGTTCGACGAGCAGTACTTC
CASSFNEFDEQYF
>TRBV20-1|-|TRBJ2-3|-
TGCAGTGCTAGAGATCGAGCGCCGAATACGCAGTATTTT
CSARDRAPNTQYF
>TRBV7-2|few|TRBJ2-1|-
TGTGCCAGCAGCCCAACCCAGGGTTGGTTAGGTGAGCAGTTCTTC
CASSPTQGWLGEQFF
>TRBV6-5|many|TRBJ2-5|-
TGTGCCAGCAGTTTCCGAGGGGGTCACGGAGAGACCCAGTACTTC
CASSFRGGHGETQYF
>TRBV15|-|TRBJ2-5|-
TGTGCCACCAGCACCACGTACCGCCGGGTCCAAGAGACCCAGTACTTC
CATSTTYRRVQETQYF
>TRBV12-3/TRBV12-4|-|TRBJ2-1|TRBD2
TGTGCCAGCAGTCCCTCTAGCGGGGCTTTCAATGAGCAGTTCTTC
CASSPSSGAFNEQFF
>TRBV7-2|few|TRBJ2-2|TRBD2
TGTGCCAGCAGCTCACCGGGCGGGAGTACGACCGGGGAGCTGTTTTTT
CASSSPGGSTTGELFF
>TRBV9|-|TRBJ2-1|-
TGTGCCAGCAGCGTAGCTAAAGATTGGGGCAATGAGCAGTTCTTC
CASSVAKDWGNEQFF
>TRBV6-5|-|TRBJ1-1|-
TGTGCCAGCAGGTATGGACCGTTGAACACTGAAGCTTTCTTT
CASRYGPLNTEAFF
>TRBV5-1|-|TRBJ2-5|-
TGCGCCAGCAGCTGGTACAACGACAGGCAAGAGACCCAGTACTTC
CASSWYNDRQETQYF
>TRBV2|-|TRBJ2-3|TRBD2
TGTGCCAGCAGCAGGCGGTCCGGGGGGGTGGAAGATACGCAGTATTTT
CASSRRSGGVEDTQYF
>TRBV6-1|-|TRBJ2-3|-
TGTGCCAGCAGCCCGGGGGACCTCCTGGGTACGGATACGCAGTATTTT
CASSPGDLLGTDTQYF
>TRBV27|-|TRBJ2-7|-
TGTGCCAGCAGTCCTGAGGACAGCTTCTCCTACGAGCAGTACTTC
CASSPEDSFSYEQYF
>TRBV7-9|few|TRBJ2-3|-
TGTGCCAGCAGCTTAGATGGATTGGGGGTCTCAGGAGATACGCAGTATTTT
CASSLDGLGVSGDTQYF
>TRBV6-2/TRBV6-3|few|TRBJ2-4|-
TGTGCCAGCAGAACGCGGAGAAGTATTAAGGGGGAAAACATTCAGTACTTC
CASRTRRSIKGENIQYF
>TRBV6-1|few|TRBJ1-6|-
TGTGCCAGTTCCCTTGGGGAGCATAATTCACCCCTCCACTTT
CASSLGEHNSPLHF
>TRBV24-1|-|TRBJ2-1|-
TGTGCCACCAGTGTGGCAGGGGACAATGAGCAGTTCTTC
CATSVAGDNEQFF
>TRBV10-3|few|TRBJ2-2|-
TGTGCCATCAGTGAGGGTCCCGACACCGGGGAGCTGTTTTTT
CAISEGPDTGELFF
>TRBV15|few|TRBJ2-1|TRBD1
TGTGCCACCAGCAGAGATCCGACAGGGACCGAGCAGTTCTTC
CATSRDPTGTEQFF
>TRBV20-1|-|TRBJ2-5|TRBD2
TGCAGTGCTACCCAGACTAGCGGGACCTATGTTGAGACCCAGTACTTC
CSATQTSGTYVETQYF
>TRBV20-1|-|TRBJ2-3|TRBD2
TGCAGTGCGGAAACGGGACTACTTGAATCTGATACGCAGTATTTT
CSAETGLLESDTQYF
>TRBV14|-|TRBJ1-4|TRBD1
TGTGCCAGCAGCCAAAGGACAGGGCGACTGTTTTTT
CASSQRTGRLFF
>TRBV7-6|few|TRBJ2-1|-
TGTGCCAGCAGCTTTGAGGTCGGGCACCGCAGGTCCGACAATGAGCAGTTCTTC
CASSFEVGHRRSDNEQFF
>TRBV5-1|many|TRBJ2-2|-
TGCGCCAGCAGCGGCCGGACCAACACCGGGGAGCTGTTTTTT
CASSGRTNTGELFF
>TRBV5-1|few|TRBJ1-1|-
TGCGCCAGCAGCCCCTACTTTGGGAACACTGAAGCTTTCTTT
CASSPYFGNTEAFF
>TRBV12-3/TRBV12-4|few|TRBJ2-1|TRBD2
TGTGCCAGCAGTATCCTAGCGGGGGGCAATGAGCAGTTCTTC
CASSILAGGNEQFF
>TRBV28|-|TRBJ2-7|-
TGTGCCAGCAGTTTAGATCTAGGACTCCTAAATTACCGCTCCTACGAGCAGTACTTC
CASSLDLGLLNYRSYEQYF